Listed here are 17 T cell receptor beta chains from one sample, sequenced in a study of T cell clonality in common variable immunodeficiency. Findings of the study overall: Common variable immunodeficiency TCR beta sequences reportedly had fewer deletions and N-nucleotide insertions.

Repertoires were generated with immunoSEQ multiplex PCR, while TCRdb's copy carries only in-frame clones and drops some. Observed are roughly 30,000 clones, no singletons, with the top ten taking 29%. No antigen is known for these receptors. Sequenced material: peripheral blood mononuclear cells. These TCRs come from a human donor with common variable immunodeficiency.

About this clone itself: With the read ending 3 residues before the CDR3 end, the germline J gene is used to fill in that end. This chain joins TRBV2 and TRBJ1-1, with a possible D match to TRBD1 (5 bases). Trimming shortened V by 7 bases and J by 7 bases, and 16 bases separated the two germline ends. There are 13 residues in the CDR3. The germline V gene has CDR1 SNHLY and CDR2 FYNNEI. The DNA read from the CDR3 is TGTGCCAGCAATATACGGGGGTTGGTTGAA. Translated, it gives CASNIRGLVE. From start to end, the CDR3 is CASNIRGLVEAFF.

With respect to this clone: The read ends 3 residues before the CDR3 terminus; that terminus is restored from the germline J gene. The gene calls are TRBV18 and TRBJ1-2, with 9 bases fitting TRBD1. This CDR3 has 14 amino acids. With V trimmed by 3 bases and J by 7 bases, 6 bases remained unmatched. CDR1 is KGHSH, CDR2 LQKENI, per germline. The sequenced CDR3 bases are TGTGCCAGCTCACCTGGGACAGGGACGGGTGGC. Its protein product is CASSPGTGTGG. The full CDR3 reads CASSPGTGTGGYTF.

This clone was observed at least ten times. The DNA ends 3 residues before the CDR3 does, and the rest of the CDR3 is filled in from the germline J gene. The V and J genes are TRBV6-2 or TRBV6-3 and TRBJ2-1; D possibly corresponds to TRBD2 (5 bases). The V gene lost 6 bases and the J gene lost 0 bases, with 6 bases spanning the gap. Germline CDR1 MNHEY, CDR2 SVGEGT. The CDR3 totals 13 residues. The CDR3 here is CASSRGSYNEQFF. The part of the CDR3 DNA that was read is TGTGCCAGCAGCCGGGGCTCCTACAATGAG.

This clone appeared a few times. The read gets to within 3 residues of the CDR3 end, and the germline J gene fills in the rest. This rearrangement joins TRBV7-2 to TRBJ2-1; 8 nucleotides line up with TRBD1. This CDR3 contains 15 residues. Germline CDR1 reads SGHTA; CDR2 reads FQGNSA. The V gene end was trimmed by 3 bases and the J gene end by 5 bases; junction bases not matched to a gene: 6. CDR3 loop: CASSFDRGSHNEQFF. The sequenced CDR3 bases are TGTGCCAGCAGCTTCGACAGGGGTTCCCACAATGAG.

Points on this clone: The CDR3 end is not reached by the read, which stops 3 residues before it; the germline J gene fills it in. Other nucleotide sequences in the sample specify the same CDR3. The J gene is TRBJ2-3, the V gene TRBV19; a possible D gene is TRBD2 (6 bases). Trimming took 0 bases from V and 6 from J, leaving 10 bases between them. The germline CDR1 and CDR2 sequences are LNHDA and SQIVND (reference sequence). This CDR3 is 14 amino acids long. The CDR3 spells CASSIDMGGDTQYF. The sequenced part of the CDR3 DNA is TGTGCCAGTAGTATAGATATGGGGGGTGATACG.

Remarks on this clone: The CDR3 end lies 3 residues beyond the end of the read and is filled in from the germline J gene. This chain joins TRBV7-6 and TRBJ2-2; D unresolved. The CDR3 totals 14 residues. CDR1 SGHVS and CDR2 FNYEAQ come from the germline V gene. V was cut by 2 bases and J by 2 bases, with 6 bases left in between. The CDR3 sequence is CASSLTYNTGELFF. The part of the CDR3 DNA that was read is TGTGCCAGCAGCTTAACCTATAACACCGGGGAG. Full variable domain (remainder filled in from reference TRBV7-6 and TRBJ2-2): GAGVSQSPRYKVTKRGQDVALRCDPISGHVSLYWYRQALGQGPEFLTYFNYEAQQDKSGLPNDRFSAERPEGSISTLTIQRTEQRDSAMYRCASSLTYNTGELFFGEGSRLTVL.

The sample holds a few counts of this clone. The read terminates 3 residues ahead of where the CDR3 ends, so the germline J gene completes it. The rearrangement links TRBV2 to TRBJ2-3, with 7 bases matching TRBD1. Germline V lookup: CDR1 SNHLY, CDR2 FYNNEI. With 10 bases clipped from V and 3 bases from J, the junction kept 7 bases outside the gene matches. The CDR3 covers 13 residues. CDR3 sequence reads: CAIEGASTDTQYF. The covered CDR3 bases are TGTGCCATTGAGGGGGCGTCGACAGATACG. Full variable domain (rest looked up from reference TRBV2 and TRBJ2-3): EPEVTQTPSHQVTQMGQEVILRCVPISNHLYFYWYRQILGQKVEFLVSFYNNEISEKSEIFDDQFSVERPDGSNFTLKIRSTKLEDSAMYFCAIEGASTDTQYFGPGTRLTVL.

The sequenced CDR3 bases are TGTGCCAGCAGCCCAGGACAGAATGTCGGGGGC. Translating it yields CASSPGQNVGG. From start to end, the CDR3 is CASSPGQNVGGYTF. This rearrangement joins TRBV7-3 to TRBJ1-2, with a possible D match to TRBD1 (6 bases). The read finishes 3 residues shy of the CDR3 end, and the germline J gene is used to complete it. Germline V CDR1 and CDR2: SGHTA, FQGTGA. The CDR3 has 14 residues.

This clone has ten or more counts. The read terminates 3 residues before the CDR3 end, so the remaining end is supplied by the germline J gene. V gene TRBV5-1 combines with J gene TRBJ2-6; 7 bases fit TRBD1. The CDR3 contains 16 residues. Germline loops: CDR1 SGHRS, CDR2 YFSETQ. The V and J ends lost 0 bases and 0 bases, in that order; junction bases with no gene match: 0. The CDR3 bases that were read are TGCGCCAGCAGCTTGGGGGACAGCTCTGGGGCCAACGTC. Translation: CASSLGDSSGANV. In full, the CDR3 is CASSLGDSSGANVLTF.

With regard to this clone: The read comes to an end 3 residues before the CDR3 does, leaving the germline J gene to fill in the end. J is TRBJ2-5 and V is TRBV6-2 or TRBV6-3; 11 nucleotides match TRBD2. Germline CDR1 is MNHEY and CDR2 is SVGEGT. This CDR3 region has 17 residues. With V trimmed by 3 bases and J by 7 bases, 13 bases remained unmatched. The CDR3 loop reads CASSYYSSGGIKGTQYF. CDR3 bases read: TGTGCCAGCAGTTATTATTCTAGCGGGGGGATAAAAGGGACC.

This clone has more than one count but fewer than ten. The DNA ends 3 residues before the CDR3 does, and the rest of the CDR3 is filled in from the germline J gene. The chain couples TRBV30 to TRBJ2-1; weak D call: TRBD2 (5 bases). The CDR3 sequence is 13 residues long. Germline CDR1 reads GTSNPN; CDR2 reads SVGIG (reference sequence). V was pared by 4 bases and J by 6 bases, with 13 bases between. CDR3 sequence reads: CAWTSTGSNEQFF. CDR3 bases read: TGTGCCTGGACTAGCACGGGTTCCAATGAG.

The table lists this clone with many counts. Read data end 3 residues before the CDR3 end; the end is taken from the germline J gene. The chain has TRBV19 and TRBJ2-1; 9 bases line up with TRBD1. Germline assignment: CDR1 LNHDA and CDR2 SQIVND (reference sequence). This CDR3 is 13 amino acids long. V lost 0 bases, J lost 9 bases, and 0 bases stayed unmatched. The CDR3 protein is CASSIEQGAEQFF. The DNA read from the CDR3 is TGTGCCAGTAGTATAGAACAGGGGGCTGAG.

This clone was found a few times. The sequence runs out 3 residues before the end of the CDR3; the remainder is reconstructed from the germline J gene. The V and J genes are TRBV19 and TRBJ1-4, with unresolved D. V was cut by 7 bases and J by 8 bases, with 20 bases left in between. Per the germline V gene, CDR1 is LNHDA and CDR2 is SQIVND (reference sequence). CDR3 size: 15 residues. The DNA read from the CDR3 is TGTGCCAGTATTTACTCGTATCTTAAGATGGAAAAA. Translation gives CASIYSYLKMEK. The whole CDR3 sequence is CASIYSYLKMEKLFF.

This clone was picked up many times. The read terminates 3 residues before the CDR3 end, so the remaining end is supplied by the germline J gene. The genes are TRBV19 and TRBJ2-5; TRBD2 matches 15 bases. This CDR3 has 17 amino acids. Germline V gene lookup returns CDR1 LNHDA and CDR2 SQIVND (reference sequence). V was clipped by 5 bases and J by 5 bases; unmatched bases: 9. CDR3 protein: CASSPRGLAGGWETQYF. CDR3 DNA (partial): TGTGCCAGTAGTCCACGGGGACTAGCGGGGGGTTGGGAGACC.

In the case of this clone: The CDR3 end lies 3 residues beyond the end of the read and is filled in from the germline J gene. V usage is TRBV7-6 and J usage is TRBJ1-5; weak D call: TRBD1 (6 bases). The CDR3 loop spans 16 amino acids. Deletions cut 3 bases from V and 0 bases from J, with 12 bases between. Per the germline V gene, CDR1 is SGHVS and CDR2 is FNYEAQ. Partial CDR3 DNA: TGTGCCAGCAGCTTGTCGCAGGGGCTTAGCAATCAGCCC. It is translated as CASSLSQGLSNQP. The whole CDR3 reads CASSLSQGLSNQPQHF.

Regarding this clone: Read coverage stops 3 residues before the CDR3 terminus; the germline J gene supplies the remainder. This chain uses TRBV30 with TRBJ1-1; D may be TRBD1 (5 bases). This CDR3 is built from 16 residues. CDR1 and CDR2 from the germline V gene are GTSNPN and SVGIG (reference sequence). V lost 1 base to trimming and J lost 6 bases, with 21 bases between them. CDR3 DNA (partial): TGTGCCTGGAGTGGATCGACAGAAAATGAGGGTCCTGAA. It specifies CAWSGSTENEGPE. The whole CDR3 sequence reads CAWSGSTENEGPEAFF.

This clone showed up just a few times. Coverage ceases 3 residues before the CDR3 finishes, and the germline J gene fills in the end. The J gene is TRBJ1-1, the V gene TRBV6-2 or TRBV6-3; no clear D gene. With 6 bases removed from V and 4 bases from J, the gap between germline ends came to 15 bases. Germline values: CDR1 MNHEY, CDR2 SVGEGT. The CDR3 sequence is 14 residues long. The sequenced CDR3 bases are TGTGCCAGCAGAGGGTTGGAGCTGCTCACTGAA. Amino acid sequence: CASRGLELLTE. The whole CDR3 protein reads CASRGLELLTEAFF.